This T cell receptor beta chain came from a study of T cell responses to AZD1222 COVID-19 vaccine. The germline gives CDR1 MNHNY, CDR2 SVGAGI (reference sequence). This CDR3 region has 15 residues. The V end was cut by 4 bases, the J end by 7 bases, with 17 bases between. General study results and limits: Of the AZD1222 recipients, only 5 or 6 were seropositive at baseline.

On this clone itself: The antigen is unknown.

Produced via immunoSEQ multiplex PCR; TCRdb's table is partial and in-frame only. Altogether more than 65,000 clones are present, over 80% being singletons, with the ten largest covering 20% to 30%. Researchers grouped second doses given at about 4 or about 12 weeks into one pool. This sequence was found in an adult who received the AZD1222 COVID-19 vaccine. The sequences come from peripheral blood, collected 28 days after the second AZD1222 dose. This sequence joins TRBV6-6 and TRBJ2-1; a possible D gene is TRBD2 (6 bases). Written as DNA, the CDR3 is TGTGCCAGCAGTTCCGCCGGAGGGAGAGGGAATGAGCAGTTCTTC. Translation: CASSSAGGRGNEQFF.